This T cell receptor beta chain was found in a study of cytomegalovirus exposure and HLA in healthy donors. The CDR3 length is 16 residues. Germline trimming cut 5 bases from V and 1 base from J; bases unmatched to any gene: 5. In germline, CDR1 is SNHLY, CDR2 FYNNEI. Note on this clone: Antigen unknown.

Whole-study results and caveats: The listing of some 170 TCR beta chains classed them as cytomegalovirus-associated. Published work reported that the classifier diagnosed cytomegalovirus status with high specificity and sensitivity.

Here immunoSEQ multiplex PCR was the method, and the copy in TCRdb shows in-frame clones only, minus some. The data show some 260,000 clones, more than 85% seen once. The chain couples TRBV2 to TRBJ2-1; 10 positions match TRBD2. This sequence was found in a man younger than 35 in good health and CMV-seropositive. Sequencing was done on a sample of PBMCs. The CDR3 sequence is CASSLSSGRSYNEQFF. The DNA for the CDR3 is TGTGCCAGCAGTCTCTCTAGCGGGAGATCCTACAATGAGCAGTTCTTC.